Listed here is a single TCR beta chain. TCRdb re-called the 5' RACE reads with MiXCR, one entry per CDR3 protein. The repertoire holds roughly 26,000 distinct CDR3 sequences, with about 3.8% as singletons. The data were taken from a study of early T cells in non-severe SARS-CoV-2 infection. The CDR3 runs 18 residues. J was trimmed by 4 bases and V by 0 bases; bases with no gene match: 12. The germline V gene encodes CDR1 SGHDN and CDR2 FVKESK. The gene calls are TRBV14 and TRBJ2-1; 7 bases line up with TRBD1. Sequenced: whole blood. The sequence derives from an adult who was a healthcare worker with PCR-confirmed SARS-CoV-2 infection or an uninfected control (not recorded which). CDR3 nucleotides: TGTGCCAGCAGCCAAGATCCCGCCCGGGACAGCGAATACAATGAGCAGTTCTTC. It yields the protein CASSQDPARDSEYNEQFF.